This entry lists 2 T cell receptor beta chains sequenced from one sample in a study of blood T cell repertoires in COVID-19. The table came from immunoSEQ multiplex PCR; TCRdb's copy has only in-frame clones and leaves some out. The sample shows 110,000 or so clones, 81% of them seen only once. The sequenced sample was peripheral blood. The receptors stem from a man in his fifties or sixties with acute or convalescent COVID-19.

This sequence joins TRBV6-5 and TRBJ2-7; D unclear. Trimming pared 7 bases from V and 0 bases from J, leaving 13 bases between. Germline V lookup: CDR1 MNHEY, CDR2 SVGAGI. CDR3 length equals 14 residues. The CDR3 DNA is TGTGCCAGCACCCTAGGCGGTAGCTCCTACGAGCAGTACTTC. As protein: CASTLGGSSYEQYF.

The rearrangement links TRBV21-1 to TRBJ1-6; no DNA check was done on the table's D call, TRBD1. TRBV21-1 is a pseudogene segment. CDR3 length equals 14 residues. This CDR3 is CASSPGSRGSPLHF. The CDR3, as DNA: TGTGCCAGCAGCCCGGGGTCCAGGGGTTCACCCCTCCACTTT.